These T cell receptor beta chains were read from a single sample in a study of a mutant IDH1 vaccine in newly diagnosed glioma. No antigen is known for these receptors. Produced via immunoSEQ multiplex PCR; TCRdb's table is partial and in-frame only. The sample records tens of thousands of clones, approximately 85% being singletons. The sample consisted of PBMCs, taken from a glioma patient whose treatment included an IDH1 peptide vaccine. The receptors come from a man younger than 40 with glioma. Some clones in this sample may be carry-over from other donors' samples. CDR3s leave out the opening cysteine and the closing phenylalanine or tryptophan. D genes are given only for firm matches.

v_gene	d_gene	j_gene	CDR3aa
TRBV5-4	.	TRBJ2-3	ASSSYRDSRDTQY
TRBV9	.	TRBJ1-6	ASSVAGTLNSPLH
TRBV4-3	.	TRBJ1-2	ASSQTEGTYGYT
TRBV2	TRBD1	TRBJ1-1	ASRATGTGNTEAF
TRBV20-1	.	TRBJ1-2	SGNGESGYT
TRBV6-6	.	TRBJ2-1	ASMSGSYNEQF
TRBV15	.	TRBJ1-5	ATSRADGRAQPQH
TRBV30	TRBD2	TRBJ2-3	AWRRAGVGADTQY
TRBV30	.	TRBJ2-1	AWSAPYNEQF
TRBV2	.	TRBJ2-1	ASSEGARGLFRSYNEQF
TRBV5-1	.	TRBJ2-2	ASSSYGEPTGELF
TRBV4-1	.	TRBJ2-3	ASSRWTEKDTQY
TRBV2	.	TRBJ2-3	ASSGTRARTDTQY
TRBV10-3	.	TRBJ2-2	AVEPSVNTGELF
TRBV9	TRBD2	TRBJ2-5	ASSVGSGMSETQY
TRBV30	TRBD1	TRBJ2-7	AWSSAYGTGVYEQY
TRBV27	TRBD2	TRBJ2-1	ASTSGTSGSNEQF
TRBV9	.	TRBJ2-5	ASSTIGGGHIQETQY
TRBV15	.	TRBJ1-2	ATSRDYAGSGT